This T cell receptor beta chain was identified in a study of cytomegalovirus exposure and HLA in healthy donors. PCR used 60 Vbeta primers and 13 Jbeta primers. Assay used: immunoSEQ multiplex PCR; TCRdb lists only in-frame clones, some missing. The table has roughly 120,000 clones, around three quarters seen once. Per the germline V gene, CDR1 is MDHEN and CDR2 is SYDVKM. The CDR3 loop spans 14 amino acids. Trimming cost V 2 bases and J 4 bases; bases outside gene matches: 3. The sequenced sample consisted of PBMCs. This TCR was recovered from a woman aged 40 to 55 in good health and CMV-seropositive. The chain carries TRBV28 and TRBJ2-7; 9 nucleotides align to TRBD2. The CDR3 nucleotides read TGTGCCAGCAGTTTAGGGCTAGCGGGATACGAGCAGTACTTC. Protein sequence: CASSLGLAGYEQYF.